Below, 27 T cell receptor beta chains from the same sample are listed, as sequenced in a study of tumour-infiltrating T cells in Burkitt lymphoma. This table comes from immunoSEQ multiplex PCR, and its TCRdb copy is limited to in-frame clones, with some not included. The sample lists about 6,600 clones; more than 70% were seen once. Material for sequencing was tumor tissue. Source of these receptors: a human donor with Burkitt lymphoma.

The V call is TRBV9, the J call TRBJ1-1, with D tentatively TRBD1 (5 bases). This CDR3 spans 14 amino acids. Trimming removed 6 bases from V and 1 base from J, with 13 bases in between. Germline V CDR1 and CDR2: SGDLS, YYNGEE. The CDR3 nucleotides read TGTGCCAGCACCCCGTGGGGGGAGAACACTGAAGCTTTCTTT. This translates into CASTPWGENTEAFF.

The chain has TRBV25-1 and TRBJ2-5; D possibly corresponds to TRBD2 (5 bases). The CDR3 is 13 residues long. Germline assignment: CDR1 MGHDK and CDR2 SYGVNS. The CDR3 is CVTQAVNQETQYF. The CDR3 bases are TGTGTCACCCAAGCGGTAAACCAAGAGACCCAGTACTTC.

By share of the sample, this clone is medium-sized. V and J are TRBV7-9 and TRBJ1-2; 8 positions agree with TRBD1. The CDR3 totals 14 residues. The J segment lost 6 bases and the V segment lost 1 base, leaving 4 bases of the junction unmatched. CDR1 and CDR2 from the germline V gene are SEHNR and FQNEAQ (reference sequence). The CDR3 region is CASSLGTGPHGYTF. The CDR3 DNA reads TGTGCCAGCAGCTTAGGGACAGGGCCCCATGGCTACACCTTC.

The gene calls are TRBV7-8 and TRBJ2-3; 8 positions match TRBD2. CDR3 size: 18 residues. Germline CDR1 reads SGHVS; CDR2 reads FQNEAQ. V shed 4 bases, J shed 1 base, and the junction held 13 bases outside the gene matches. CDR3 loop: CASSSSTQRGSGTDTQYF. The CDR3 region has the DNA TGTGCCAGCAGCTCTTCAACTCAGCGGGGGAGCGGCACAGATACGCAGTATTTT.

The chain couples TRBV11-1 to TRBJ2-2; 8 bases are a match to TRBD2. Germline V lookup: CDR1 SGHAT, CDR2 FQDESV (reference sequence). V lost 1 base, J lost 7 bases, and 11 bases stayed unmatched. The length of the CDR3 is 17 residues. CDR3 loop: CASSLVAAGGRVGELFF. The CDR3 nucleotides read TGTGCCAGCAGCTTAGTAGCCGCGGGGGGCCGGGTCGGGGAGCTGTTTTTT.

V usage is TRBV10-3 and J usage is TRBJ1-1, with a tentative D call TRBD1 (5 bases). CDR1 and CDR2 from the germline V gene are ENHRY and SYGVKD. The CDR3 is made up of 17 amino acids. V lost 2 bases, J lost 0 bases, and 16 bases lay in between. This CDR3 is CAISEPNPGRVNTEAFF. The CDR3 DNA reads TGTGCCATCAGTGAGCCGAACCCGGGACGCGTGAACACTGAAGCTTTCTTT.

V and J are TRBV10-3 and TRBJ1-4; 12 bases are a match to TRBD1. Germline V gene lookup returns CDR1 ENHRY and CDR2 SYGVKD. The CDR3 has 19 amino acids. Unmatched junction bases numbered 11, after V lost 0 bases and J lost 6 bases. The CDR3 sequence is CAISESPGQGAGSDEKLFF. The CDR3 DNA sequence: TGTGCCATCAGTGAGTCGCCGGGACAGGGGGCAGGAAGCGATGAAAAACTGTTTTTT.

The chain joins TRBV14 to TRBJ2-7; D is unresolved. The CDR3 contains 11 residues. The germline V gene encodes CDR1 SGHDN and CDR2 FVKESK. As DNA, the CDR3 is TGTGTTAGCAGCCACAAAGTCGAGCAGTACTTC. This sequence encodes CVSSHKVEQYF.

The CDR3, as DNA: TGTGCCAGCAGCCCGTACACAGATACGCAGTATTTT. The encoded protein is CASSPYTDTQYF. V and J are TRBV9 and TRBJ2-3; D is uncertain. The ends were cut back, 4 bases at V and 2 bases at J, with 5 bases in the middle. This CDR3 comprises 12 residues. Germline CDR1 reads SGDLS; CDR2 reads YYNGEE.

In its sample, this clone was seen a few times. The chain employs TRBV7-2 and TRBJ2-5; 9 bases map to TRBD2. The CDR3 extends over 16 amino acids. V was pared by 1 base and J by 4 bases, with 7 bases of the junction left unmatched. Germline CDR1 and CDR2: SGHTA and FQGNSA. For the CDR3, the DNA is TGTGCCAGCAGCTTAGATCGACTAGCGGTGGGAGAGACCCAGTACTTC. Protein: CASSLDRLAVGETQYF. Based on the CDR3 plus reference TRBV7-2 and TRBJ2-5, the full variable domain is GAGVSQSPSNKVTEKGKDVELRCDPISGHTALYWYRQSLGQGLEFLIYFQGNSAPDKSGLPSDRFSAERTGGSVSTLTIQRTQQEDSAVYLCASSLDRLAVGETQYFGPGTRLLVL.

CDR3: CASSFRDRPTDTQYF. In DNA form, the CDR3 reads TGTGCCAGCAGCTTCCGGGACAGACCCACAGATACGCAGTATTTT. This sequence joins TRBV11-2 and TRBJ2-3, with 7 bases lining up with TRBD1. The junction had 5 bases not matched to a gene; V was cut back by 3 bases and J by 2 bases. Germline loops: CDR1 SGHAT, CDR2 FQNNGV. The CDR3 has 15 amino acids.

The chain uses TRBV14 and TRBJ2-7; D gene uncertain. CDR1 and CDR2 (germline): SGHDN, FVKESK. This CDR3 has 14 amino acids. The ends were cut back, 1 base at V and 3 bases at J, with 10 bases in the middle. The CDR3 reads CASSQVSKHYEQYF. CDR3 nucleotides: TGTGCCAGCAGCCAAGTCAGTAAACACTACGAGCAGTACTTC.

The rearrangement uses TRBV10-3 and TRBJ2-1; TRBD1 agrees at 7 bases. The CDR3 contains 16 residues. CDR1 ENHRY and CDR2 SYGVKD come from the germline V gene. With V trimmed by 3 bases and J by 0 bases, 5 bases remained unmatched. The CDR3, as DNA: TGTGCCATCAGTGACCGGGGACAGATCTCCTACAATGAGCAGTTCTTC. Protein sequence: CAISDRGQISYNEQFF.

CDR3 sequence reads: CASSYSNRANTEAFF. The DNA for the CDR3 is TGTGCCAGCAGTTACTCGAACAGAGCCAACACTGAAGCTTTCTTT. The chain is built from TRBV6-5 and TRBJ1-1; D gene unclear. CDR3 length: 15 amino acids. Trimming removed 0 bases from V and 2 bases from J, with 10 bases in between. Germline-derived CDR1 and CDR2 are MNHEY and SVGAGI.

The chain recombines TRBV2 with TRBJ2-7; D tentatively reads TRBD1 or TRBD2 (6 bases each). V gave up 4 bases and J gave up 4 bases, with 14 bases separating them. Germline V lookup: CDR1 SNHLY, CDR2 FYNNEI. There are 14 residues in the CDR3. In DNA form, the CDR3 reads TGTGCCAGCAGTGTAGGGGGGCGCGGGTACGAGCAGTACTTC. Residues: CASSVGGRGYEQYF.

The chain recombines TRBV9 with TRBJ1-1; D not certain. The length of the CDR3 is 15 residues. Germline V gene sequence: CDR1 SGDLS, CDR2 YYNGEE. V lost 3 bases, J lost 4 bases, and 16 bases lay in between. The CDR3 DNA is TGTGCCAGCAGCGGTGAGGGAGCGTTGGGCACTGAAGCTTTCTTT. This gives the protein CASSGEGALGTEAFF.

The rearrangement uses TRBV27 and TRBJ2-3, with 9 bases that match TRBD2. V trimming: 2 bases; J trimming: 6 bases; junction bases outside the gene matches: 0. The CDR3 is 13 amino acids. The germline V gene encodes CDR1 MNHEY and CDR2 SMNVEV (reference sequence). The chain's CDR3 is CASSLGLADTQYF. CDR3 DNA sequence: TGTGCCAGCAGTTTAGGACTAGCGGATACGCAGTATTTT.

The chain carries TRBV11-2 and TRBJ2-2, with TRBD2 identical over 7 bases. Germline loops: CDR1 SGHAT, CDR2 FQNNGV. The ends lost 2 bases at V and 6 bases at J; junction bases unmatched: 0. The CDR3 is 13 amino acids. CDR3 in amino acids: CASSLSGAGELFF. The CDR3 bases are TGTGCCAGCAGCTTAAGCGGGGCCGGGGAGCTGTTTTTT.

This chain links TRBV9 with TRBJ2-1; TRBD2 agrees at 7 bases. The CDR3 consists of 15 residues. CDR1 is SGDLS and CDR2 is YYNGEE in the germline V gene. The V segment lost 3 bases and the J segment 3 bases; nucleotides outside the gene matches: 6. As DNA, the CDR3 is TGTGCCAGCAGCGCCTTGGGGGGGAACTACAATGAGCAGTTCTTC. Translation gives CASSALGGNYNEQFF. Full variable domain (missing parts from reference TRBV9 and TRBJ2-1): DSGVTQTPKHLITATGQRVTLRCSPRSGDLSVYWYQQSLDQGLQFLIQYYNGEERAKGNILERFSAQQFPDLHSELNLSSLELGDSALYFCASSALGGNYNEQFFGPGTRLTVL.

The V call is TRBV5-1, the J call TRBJ1-5; D remains ambiguous. The CDR3 has 13 amino acids. Per the germline V gene, CDR1 is SGHRS and CDR2 is YFSETQ. Deletions cut 0 bases from V and 5 bases from J, with 6 bases between. DNA of the CDR3: TGCGCCAGCAGCTTGGATCCGGATCAGCCCCAGCATTTT. Residues: CASSLDPDQPQHF. Complete variable domain (other parts from reference TRBV5-1 and TRBJ1-5): KAGVTQTPRYLIKTRGQQVTLSCSPISGHRSVSWYQQTPGQGLQFLFEYFSETQRNKGNFPGRFSGRQFSNSRSEMNVSTLELGDSALYLCASSLDPDQPQHFGDGTRLSIL.

As for this clone: A clone one base away is much larger, so this may be a read error. Other nucleotide sequences in the sample specify the same CDR3. The chain recombines TRBV15 with TRBJ2-7; D unresolved. Germline CDR1 and CDR2: LNHNV and YYDKDF (reference sequence). This CDR3 is 13 amino acids long. The CDR3 DNA is TGTGCCACCAGCAGAGATCGGTCCTACGAGCAGTACTTT. It is translated as CATSRDRSYEQYF.

On this clone: The junction and the germline gene differ at one end; a read error may be behind it. The chain joins TRBV2 to TRBJ1-5, with 7 nucleotides matching TRBD1. Per germline, CDR1 SNHLY and CDR2 FYNNEI. The CDR3 sequence is 19 residues long. The CDR3 DNA is TGTGCCAGTGACCCCGACAGGGCGGCCCAGAGCAATAGCAATCAGCCTCAGCATTTT. It specifies CASDPDRAAQSNSNQPQHF.

The rearrangement joins TRBV7-9 to TRBJ1-4; 7 bases align to TRBD1. The CDR3 is made up of 15 amino acids. Germline CDR1 is SEHNR and CDR2 is FQNEAQ (reference sequence). J gave up 6 bases and V 5 bases, and 9 bases lay outside the gene matches. The CDR3 coding sequence is TGTGCCAGCAGCCAACTGACAGGGTTTGATGAAAAACTGTTTTTT. It codes for CASSQLTGFDEKLFF.

The chain recombines TRBV5-6 with TRBJ2-1; TRBD2 matches 9 bases. V was clipped by 4 bases and J by 9 bases; unmatched bases: 14. There are 16 residues in the CDR3. Germline V lookup: CDR1 SGHDT, CDR2 YYEEEE. In nucleotides, the CDR3 is TGTGCCAGCAGCCTGGTGGTAGCGGGAGCCCTGGGTGAGCAGTTCTTC. Encoded protein: CASSLVVAGALGEQFF.

The chain combines TRBV5-6 with TRBJ2-1; D possibly corresponds to TRBD2 (6 bases). The CDR3 contains 14 residues. Germline CDR1 SGHDT, CDR2 YYEEEE. V shed 0 bases and J shed 7 bases, with 11 bases lying between them. The CDR3 region is CASSLGLVGNEQFF. CDR3 DNA: TGTGCCAGCAGCTTGGGACTAGTAGGAAATGAGCAGTTCTTC.

The rearrangement joins TRBV6-6 to TRBJ1-3; no firm D call. The CDR3 extends over 14 amino acids. Trimming cost V 5 bases and J 0 bases, with 8 bases left between them. The germline gives CDR1 MNHNY, CDR2 SVGAGI (reference sequence). The CDR3 nucleotides are TGTGCCAGCAGTCCAAACCTCTCTGGAAACACCATATATTTT. This codes for CASSPNLSGNTIYF.

This clone has a handful of counts. The J gene is TRBJ2-7, the V gene TRBV6-5; a possible D gene is TRBD1 (5 bases). This CDR3 is built from 15 residues. The germline CDR1 and CDR2 sequences are MNHEY and SVGAGI. Trimming removed 2 bases at V and 3 bases at J, with 14 bases between. CDR3 nucleotides: TGTGCCAGCAGTTACCTGGTAGGGGTAGGCTACGAGCAGTACTTC. This gives the protein CASSYLVGVGYEQYF.